The 25 T cell receptor beta chains listed next were all sequenced from one sample in a study of blood T cell repertoires in COVID-19. The repertoire was sequenced with immunoSEQ multiplex PCR; TCRdb's copy has only in-frame clones and lacks some. The repertoire includes roughly 250,000 clones, around 82% of them detected once, and about 9.1% sits in the top ten. Specimen: peripheral blood. The receptors originated from a human donor in a cohort sampled during active COVID-19.

The V gene is TRBV18, the J gene TRBJ1-4; 7 bases match TRBD1. Germline assignment: CDR1 KGHSH and CDR2 LQKENI. The CDR3 contains 15 residues. V shed 2 bases, J shed 2 bases, and the junction held 2 bases outside the gene matches. CDR3 nucleotide sequence: TGTGCCAGCTCACCAATCAGGGGGACTAATGAAAAACTGTTTTTT. Its protein is CASSPIRGTNEKLFF.

There are a few counts of this clone. The chain joins TRBV27 to TRBJ1-4; TRBD1 matches 10 bases. Germline CDR1 and CDR2: MNHEY and SMNVEV (reference sequence). The V and J ends lost 4 bases and 8 bases, in that order; junction bases with no gene match: 7. The CDR3 has 15 residues. DNA of the CDR3: TGTGCCAGCAGTTCCTCCGGGACAGGGGAAGAAAAACTGTTTTTT. This translates into CASSSSGTGEEKLFF.

The chain couples TRBV6-2 or TRBV6-3 to TRBJ2-3; 9 positions agree with TRBD2. This CDR3 is 18 amino acids long. With 6 bases clipped from V and 0 bases from J, the junction kept 13 bases outside the gene matches. CDR1 MNHEY and CDR2 SVGEGT come from the germline V gene. The CDR3 nucleotides read TGTGCCAGCAGCCCCCTTAAGCTAGCGGGGCTTAGCACAGATACGCAGTATTTT. Its translation is CASSPLKLAGLSTDTQYF.

The rearrangement joins TRBV7-2 to TRBJ2-5, with 9 positions matching TRBD1. Trimming at V came to 1 base and at J to 5 bases, leaving 8 bases not matched to a gene. Germline V gene sequence: CDR1 SGHTA, CDR2 FQGNSA. The length of the CDR3 is 16 residues. For the CDR3, the DNA is TGTGCCAGCAGCTTAGGGGGGACAGGGTGGGCGGAGACCCAGTACTTC. Protein: CASSLGGTGWAETQYF.

The CDR3 loop reads CASSFRATDGGYTF. CDR3 coding DNA: TGTGCCAGCAGCTTTAGGGCGACAGATGGTGGCTACACCTTC. The chain uses TRBV27 and TRBJ1-2; the D gene is possibly TRBD1 (5 bases). The V gene's germline CDR1 is MNHEY and CDR2 SMNVEV (reference sequence). CDR3 length equals 14 residues. Trimming removed 6 bases from V and 7 bases from J, with 18 bases in between.

The J gene is TRBJ2-1, the V gene TRBV27, with D uncertain. V dropped 6 bases and J dropped 5 bases, with 2 bases sitting between them. This CDR3 has 10 amino acids. Germline CDR1 reads MNHEY; CDR2 reads SMNVEV (reference sequence). For the CDR3, the DNA is TGTGCCAGCAGCGACAATGAGCAGTTCTTC. Protein sequence: CASSDNEQFF.

The CDR3 spells CATSSRTGREETQYF. CDR3 nucleotides: TGTGCCACCAGCAGTAGGACAGGGAGGGAAGAGACCCAGTACTTC. The chain couples TRBV15 to TRBJ2-5; a weak D match, TRBD1 (8 bases). Germline lookup yields CDR1 LNHNV and CDR2 YYDKDF (reference sequence). The CDR3 has 15 residues. V was pared by 3 bases and J by 3 bases, with 14 bases between.

The genes are TRBV3-1 (or the pseudogene TRBV3-2) and TRBJ2-5; TRBD2 matches 7 bases. V lost 4 bases, J lost 1 base, and 3 bases stayed unmatched. The CDR3 loop spans 14 amino acids. Germline V gives CDR1 LGHDT, CDR2 YNNKEL (reference sequence). CDR3 in DNA: TGTGCCAGCAGCCGGTCGGGGGGCCAAGAGACCCAGTACTTC. Protein product: CASSRSGGQETQYF.

This chain uses TRBV11-1 with TRBJ1-1; no definite D call. The length of the CDR3 is 14 residues. The V gene lost 1 base and the J gene lost 1 base, with 7 bases spanning the gap. Germline V CDR1 and CDR2: SGHAT, FQDESV (reference sequence). This CDR3 is CASSLGRGNTEAFF. Here the CDR3 DNA reads TGTGCCAGCAGCTTAGGACGGGGGAACACTGAAGCTTTCTTT.

The genes are TRBV5-8 and TRBJ2-5; tentatively, D is TRBD1 (7 bases). CDR1 and CDR2 (germline): SGHTS, YDEGEE. The CDR3 is made up of 14 amino acids. The V end was cut by 4 bases, the J end by 1 base, with 11 bases between. In nucleotides, the CDR3 is TGTGCCAGCAGCCGCGGGGACAGCCAAGAGACCCAGTACTTC. Encoded protein: CASSRGDSQETQYF.

The chain carries TRBV7-8 and TRBJ1-4; D might be TRBD1 (6 bases). CDR1 is SGHVS, CDR2 FQNEAQ, per germline. The CDR3 contains 18 residues. Trimming cost V 5 bases and J 3 bases, with 22 bases left between them. CDR3 sequence reads: CASSRAGAPLKPNEKLFF. Here the CDR3 DNA reads TGTGCCAGCAGCCGGGCGGGGGCCCCACTAAAACCTAATGAAAAACTGTTTTTT.

The V call is TRBV7-3, the J call TRBJ2-5; no reliable D call. Germline-derived CDR1 and CDR2 are SGHTA and FQGTGA. V dropped 3 bases and J dropped 4 bases, with 9 bases sitting between them. CDR3 length: 13 amino acids. The CDR3 coding sequence is TGTGCCAGCAGCTTGGGTGGGCTAGAGACCCAGTACTTC. This gives the protein CASSLGGLETQYF.

This chain joins TRBV28 and TRBJ1-2; TRBD1 matches 10 bases. This CDR3 comprises 17 residues. V was pared by 8 bases and J by 7 bases, with 19 bases of the junction left unmatched. Germline V gene sequence: CDR1 MDHEN, CDR2 SYDVKM. CDR3 residues: CASASSGQGFAGRGYTF. The CDR3 DNA follows: TGTGCCAGCGCGTCGTCGGGACAGGGGTTTGCGGGTCGTGGCTACACCTTC.

CDR3 in amino acids: CASSQEVENGYTF. CDR3 in DNA: TGTGCCAGCAGCCAAGAAGTGGAGAATGGCTACACCTTC. The J gene is TRBJ1-2, the V gene TRBV4-2; D not resolved. The germline V and J ends were trimmed by 0 bases and 6 bases, with 8 bases remaining between them. The germline gives CDR1 LGHNA, CDR2 YNFKEQ. The CDR3 covers 13 residues.

This chain uses TRBV2 with TRBJ2-4, with D possibly matching TRBD2 (5 bases). Trimming removed 2 bases at V and 8 bases at J, with 16 bases between. CDR1 and CDR2 (germline): SNHLY, FYNNEI. The CDR3 runs to 15 residues. CDR3: CASSEFEEASDIQYF. CDR3 nucleotide sequence: TGTGCCAGCAGTGAATTTGAGGAGGCGTCGGACATTCAGTACTTC.

This chain uses TRBV27 with TRBJ2-3; 9 bases map to TRBD2. Trimming took 2 bases from V and 0 from J; bases not matched to a gene: 9. CDR1 MNHEY and CDR2 SMNVEV come from the germline V gene (reference sequence). The CDR3 is 18 amino acids. Here the CDR3 reads CASSLSTSGPISTDTQYF. In DNA, the CDR3 is TGTGCCAGCAGTTTAAGTACTAGCGGGCCCATTAGCACAGATACGCAGTATTTT.

The chain uses TRBV6-4 and TRBJ2-1; 9 positions agree with TRBD1. The germline gives CDR1 MRHNA, CDR2 SNTAGT. Trimming cost V 3 bases and J 4 bases; bases outside gene matches: 4. CDR3 size: 15 residues. The CDR3 DNA reads TGTGCCAGCAGTGAACGACAGGGGGGGTACAATGAGCAGTTCTTC. Amino acids: CASSERQGGYNEQFF.

The V and J genes are TRBV4-2 and TRBJ2-7, with a possible D match to TRBD2 (6 bases). The ends were cut back, 0 bases at V and 7 bases at J, with 10 bases in the middle. In germline, CDR1 is LGHNA, CDR2 YNFKEQ. The CDR3 spans 13 residues. The CDR3 loop reads CASSQDYGSEQYF. CDR3 bases: TGTGCCAGCAGCCAAGATTACGGGAGTGAGCAGTACTTC.

This clone occurred a few times. Different DNA sequences within this sample yield the same CDR3. V and J are TRBV4-1 and TRBJ2-3; D is uncertain. The CDR3 runs 12 residues. V lost 0 bases and J 5 bases, leaving 3 bases between the germline ends. Germline loops: CDR1 MGHRA, CDR2 YSYEKL. The CDR3 protein is CASSQDRDTQYF. The CDR3 region has the DNA TGCGCCAGCAGCCAAGACAGAGATACGCAGTATTTT.

V is TRBV6-4 and J is TRBJ2-1; 10 positions agree with TRBD2. The CDR3 sequence is 15 residues long. Trimming took 6 bases from V and 9 from J; bases not matched to a gene: 11. In germline, CDR1 is MRHNA, CDR2 SNTAGT. The CDR3 spells CASRRTSGRGSEQFF. As DNA, the CDR3 is TGTGCCAGCAGAAGGACTAGCGGAAGGGGTAGTGAGCAGTTCTTC.

The chain combines TRBV7-6 with TRBJ2-1; D is possibly TRBD1 (6 bases). Germline CDR1 is SGHVS and CDR2 is FNYEAQ. V gave up 6 bases and J gave up 0 bases, with 9 bases separating them. This CDR3 has 14 amino acids. CDR3 in DNA: TGTGCCAGCAGTCAGGGGAGCTCCTACAATGAGCAGTTCTTC. This sequence encodes CASSQGSSYNEQFF.

CDR3 DNA: TGTGCCAGCAGTTACGCCCGGACTAGAGGGCACGAGCAGTACTTC. This sequence encodes CASSYARTRGHEQYF. The J gene is TRBJ2-7, the V gene TRBV6-2 or TRBV6-3; 7 bases align to TRBD2. V dropped 2 bases and J dropped 5; count of bases not matched to a gene: 9. Germline V lookup: CDR1 MNHEY, CDR2 SVGEGT. The CDR3 spans 15 residues.

V usage is TRBV16 and J usage is TRBJ2-1; 7 bases align to TRBD2. The V and J ends lost 1 base and 9 bases, in that order; junction bases with no gene match: 9. CDR3 size: 15 residues. Germline CDR1 is KGHSY and CDR2 is FQNENV. CDR3 in DNA: TGTGCCAGCAGCCAATTGAGACTAGCTCGGGGTGAGCAGTTCTTC. Protein: CASSQLRLARGEQFF.

The chain carries TRBV19 and TRBJ2-1; 10 bases fit TRBD2. Germline V gene data show CDR1 as LNHDA and CDR2 as SQIVND (reference sequence). The V segment lost 2 bases and the J segment 9 bases; nucleotides outside the gene matches: 7. The CDR3 is 15 residues long. CDR3 protein: CASSIRAGGPGEQFF. The CDR3 DNA reads as TGTGCCAGTAGTATAAGAGCGGGAGGGCCCGGTGAGCAGTTCTTC.

V and J are TRBV5-1 and TRBJ2-2; D uncertain. CDR3 length equals 14 residues. CDR1 and CDR2 (germline): SGHRS, YFSETQ. Trimming shortened V by 2 bases and J by 3 bases, and 8 bases separated the two germline ends. CDR3 protein: CASSFELDTGELFF. The CDR3 coding sequence is TGCGCCAGCAGCTTCGAGTTGGACACCGGGGAGCTGTTTTTT. The entire variable domain, with the rest obtained from reference TRBV5-1 and TRBJ2-2, is as follows: KAGVTQTPRYLIKTRGQQVTLSCSPISGHRSVSWYQQTPGQGLQFLFEYFSETQRNKGNFPGRFSGRQFSNSRSEMNVSTLELGDSALYLCASSFELDTGELFFGEGSRLTVL.